This is a list of T cell receptor beta chains from one sample in a study of blood T cell repertoires in COVID-19. Sequencing was performed with immunoSEQ multiplex PCR; in TCRdb, only in-frame clones are kept and a portion is missing. The sample has some 190,000 clones, roughly 88% seen once. Sequences were obtained from peripheral blood. These receptors all come from a human donor with active or convalescent COVID-19. The donor label of this sample is uncertain. The CDR3 runs from the conserved cysteine through the conserved F or W. The D gene is left open where the match is weak. Not every row has a clone size; where given, it reads once, few, many or a size class.

d_call: TRBD1
j_call: TRBJ1-4
clone_size: NA
v_call: TRBV6-6
cdr3_nt: TGTGCCAGCAGGTCCGGGACAGGGGGCTCGAATGAAAAACTGTTTTTT
cdr3_aa: CASRSGTGGSNEKLFF

d_call: NA
j_call: TRBJ2-5
clone_size: once
v_call: TRBV3-1/TRBV3-2
cdr3_nt: TGTGCCAGCAGCCAAGGCTCCCACTCGGAGACCCAGTACTTC
cdr3_aa: CASSQGSHSETQYF

d_call: TRBD2
j_call: TRBJ2-1
clone_size: NA
v_call: TRBV3-1/TRBV3-2
cdr3_nt: TGTGCCAGCAGTCTAGCGGGAGGCCCCCCTGGTGAGCAGTTCTTC
cdr3_aa: CASSLAGGPPGEQFF

d_call: TRBD2
j_call: TRBJ2-1
clone_size: NA
v_call: TRBV12-5
cdr3_nt: TGTGCTAGTGGTTTGGCAACCTCAGCGGGAGCGTACAATGAGCAGTTCTTC
cdr3_aa: CASGLATSAGAYNEQFF

d_call: NA
j_call: TRBJ1-6
clone_size: NA
v_call: TRBV7-8
cdr3_nt: TGTGCCAGCAGCTTACTTGTGAGGGGAGGTTCACCCCTCCACTTT
cdr3_aa: CASSLLVRGGSPLHF

d_call: TRBD2
j_call: TRBJ2-7
clone_size: NA
v_call: TRBV7-8
cdr3_nt: TGTGCCAGCAGCTTCGGACTAGCGGAGGAGCAGTACTTC
cdr3_aa: CASSFGLAEEQYF

d_call: NA
j_call: TRBJ2-3
clone_size: once
v_call: TRBV25-1
cdr3_nt: TGTGCCAGCAGTGAATGGAGGGGGCGTACAGATACGCAGTATTTT
cdr3_aa: CASSEWRGRTDTQYF

d_call: TRBD2
j_call: TRBJ2-5
clone_size: NA
v_call: TRBV24-1
cdr3_nt: TGTGCCACCAGTGATCAAATAGCGGGAGTTATAGAGACCCAGTACTTC
cdr3_aa: CATSDQIAGVIETQYF

d_call: NA
j_call: TRBJ2-1
clone_size: NA
v_call: TRBV5-1
cdr3_nt: TGCGCCAGCAGCTTGGTGGGGACAGAGCAGTTCTTC
cdr3_aa: CASSLVGTEQFF

d_call: TRBD2
j_call: TRBJ2-5
clone_size: NA
v_call: TRBV5-1
cdr3_nt: TGCGCCAGCAGCTGGCGACTAGCGGGAGACCAAGAGACCCAGTACTTC
cdr3_aa: CASSWRLAGDQETQYF

d_call: NA
j_call: TRBJ2-1
clone_size: NA
v_call: TRBV5-4
cdr3_nt: TGTGCCAGCAGCTTGGCCGGGTCCTACAATGAGCAGTTCTTC
cdr3_aa: CASSLAGSYNEQFF

d_call: NA
j_call: TRBJ1-5
clone_size: once
v_call: TRBV5-1
cdr3_nt: TGCGCCAGCAGCTTGGAGGCAGGAAGCAATCAGCCCCAGCATTTT
cdr3_aa: CASSLEAGSNQPQHF

d_call: NA
j_call: TRBJ2-6
clone_size: NA
v_call: TRBV9
cdr3_nt: TGTGCCAGCAGCGTACGCGGCCCGGCAGGGGCCAACGTCCTGACTTTC
cdr3_aa: CASSVRGPAGANVLTF

d_call: TRBD2
j_call: TRBJ2-6
clone_size: NA
v_call: TRBV7-9
cdr3_nt: TGTGCCAGCAGCTTAGGCGGGAGCCAGCAACGGGCGGGGGCCAACGTCCTGACTTTC
cdr3_aa: CASSLGGSQQRAGANVLTF

d_call: TRBD2
j_call: TRBJ2-1
clone_size: NA
v_call: TRBV15
cdr3_nt: TGTGCCACCAGCAGAGTGGCGGGAGTTTACAATGAGCAGTTCTTC
cdr3_aa: CATSRVAGVYNEQFF

d_call: TRBD2
j_call: TRBJ2-3
clone_size: NA
v_call: TRBV28
cdr3_nt: TGTGCCAGCAGTTTATGGGCTAGCGGGGGGGCAGATACGCAGTATTTT
cdr3_aa: CASSLWASGGADTQYF

d_call: NA
j_call: TRBJ2-7
clone_size: NA
v_call: TRBV5-6
cdr3_nt: TGTGCCAGCAGCTTGAGACACGTTTACGAGCAGTACTTC
cdr3_aa: CASSLRHVYEQYF

d_call: TRBD2
j_call: TRBJ2-1
clone_size: NA
v_call: TRBV29-1
cdr3_nt: TGCAGCGTGGATCCCGGGACTAGCGGGGGGAATGAGCAGTTCTTC
cdr3_aa: CSVDPGTSGGNEQFF

d_call: NA
j_call: TRBJ2-7
clone_size: NA
v_call: TRBV6-5
cdr3_nt: TGTGCCAGCAGTTACAGGGGAGGGCAGTACTTC
cdr3_aa: CASSYRGGQYF

d_call: TRBD2
j_call: TRBJ2-3
clone_size: NA
v_call: TRBV24-1
cdr3_nt: TGTGCCACCAGTGATTTCTTGGGGGGGAGTACAGATACGCAGTATTTT
cdr3_aa: CATSDFLGGSTDTQYF

d_call: NA
j_call: TRBJ1-6
clone_size: NA
v_call: TRBV14
cdr3_nt: TGTGCCAGCAGCCAAGGAGGGAGCGGGTATAATTCACCCCTCCACTTT
cdr3_aa: CASSQGGSGYNSPLHF

d_call: NA
j_call: TRBJ2-1
clone_size: NA
v_call: TRBV6-5
cdr3_nt: TGTGCCAGCACTCGGTCATTCGAGCAGTTCTTC
cdr3_aa: CASTRSFEQFF

d_call: NA
j_call: TRBJ1-5
clone_size: NA
v_call: TRBV19
cdr3_nt: TGTGCCAGTAGTGGGGCAGGGATTCCCAATCAGCCCCAGCATTTT
cdr3_aa: CASSGAGIPNQPQHF

d_call: NA
j_call: TRBJ1-5
clone_size: NA
v_call: TRBV28
cdr3_nt: TGTGCCAGCAGTTTATATCGACAGAACAATCAGCCCCAGCATTTT
cdr3_aa: CASSLYRQNNQPQHF

d_call: TRBD2
j_call: TRBJ2-3
clone_size: once
v_call: TRBV7-9
cdr3_nt: TGTGCCGTAACGGGCGGGAGGGGAAGCACAGATACGCAGTATTTT
cdr3_aa: CAVTGGRGSTDTQYF

d_call: NA
j_call: TRBJ1-1
clone_size: NA
v_call: TRBV18
cdr3_nt: TGTGCCAGCTCACCCAGCGGAGGGGTCACTGAAGCTTTCTTT
cdr3_aa: CASSPSGGVTEAFF

d_call: NA
j_call: TRBJ2-1
clone_size: NA
v_call: TRBV7-2
cdr3_nt: TGTGCCAGCAGCTTCTACCGAGTTTACAATGAGCAGTTCTTC
cdr3_aa: CASSFYRVYNEQFF

d_call: NA
j_call: TRBJ2-1
clone_size: NA
v_call: TRBV5-4
cdr3_nt: TGTGCCAGCAGCTTGGACAGGAACCCCTACAATGAGCAGTTCTTC
cdr3_aa: CASSLDRNPYNEQFF

d_call: TRBD1
j_call: TRBJ2-1
clone_size: NA
v_call: TRBV23-1
cdr3_nt: TGCGCCAGCAGTCATAGGTCCATAGCGAGGGGGCATCACAATGAGCAGTTCTTC
cdr3_aa: CASSHRSIARGHHNEQFF

d_call: NA
j_call: TRBJ1-2
clone_size: NA
v_call: TRBV28
cdr3_nt: TGTGCCAGCAGTCAATTCGGACTGACGTATGGCTACACCTTC
cdr3_aa: CASSQFGLTYGYTF

d_call: TRBD2
j_call: TRBJ2-7
clone_size: NA
v_call: TRBV2
cdr3_nt: TGTGCCAGCAATGGACTAGCAAACTACGAGCAGTACTTC
cdr3_aa: CASNGLANYEQYF